Below, 8 T cell receptor beta chains from the same sample are listed, as sequenced in a study of shared clonotypes between healthy human individuals (dated by TCRdb to 2019 to 2021). The receptor library was made with the immunoSEQ multiplex PCR assay. In TCRdb, the immuneACCESS table is reduced to in-frame sequences with V and J assigned. These tables do not hold every clone; where another copy was compared, an unresolved V gene accounts for under half, and the others remain unexplained. The table for this sample lists more than 2 million clones; 90% to 96% of them were counted only once. The top ten clonotypes cover about 0.13% of the sample. Sequencing was done on a sample of naive CD4+ T cells sorted from blood. The cell subset or site label, read with the paper, signifies: CD45RA+ positively selected. The receptor source for this set is a man aged 18 to 30 in good health.

Only a few counts were recorded for this clone. In DNA, the CDR3 is TGTGCCAGCAGTCCTGGGACTATCACCGGGGAGCTGTTTTTT. Protein sequence: CASSPGTITGELFF. This rearrangement joins TRBV6-5 to TRBJ2-2; the match to TRBD2 covers 7 bases. V was pared by 5 bases and J by 4 bases, with 4 bases of the junction left unmatched. The length of the CDR3 is 14 residues. The germline V gene has CDR1 MNHEY and CDR2 SVGAGI.

J is TRBJ1-4 and V is TRBV30; 7 bases align to TRBD1. Per the germline V gene, CDR1 is GTSNPN and CDR2 is SVGIG (reference sequence). The J segment lost 8 bases and the V segment lost 0 bases, leaving 6 bases of the junction unmatched. The CDR3 length is 14 residues. The CDR3 DNA reads as TGTGCCTGGAGTGTTGGGGGGACAGCAGAAAAACTGTTTTTT. Residues: CAWSVGGTAEKLFF.

CDR3: CASSFLHTTPNTEAFF. As DNA, the CDR3 is TGTGCCAGCAGCTTCCTTCATACGACACCGAACACTGAAGCTTTCTTT. The chain has TRBV5-6 and TRBJ1-1; D unclear. Trimming removed 2 bases from V and 1 base from J, with 15 bases in between. The CDR3 covers 16 residues. Germline CDR1 reads SGHDT; CDR2 reads YYEEEE.

This clone has just one count. This sequence joins TRBV30 and TRBJ2-2, with D perhaps matching TRBD2 (5 bases). V was trimmed by 1 base and J by 5 bases, leaving 11 bases between them. Germline V gives CDR1 GTSNPN, CDR2 SVGIG (reference sequence). This CDR3 comprises 14 residues. CDR3 sequence: CAWSAGSKTGELFF. The CDR3, as DNA: TGTGCCTGGAGTGCGGGGTCCAAGACCGGGGAGCTGTTTTTT.

This clone appeared once. The J gene is TRBJ2-3, the V gene TRBV6-1; 7 positions agree with TRBD1. CDR1 MNHNS and CDR2 SASEGT come from the germline V gene. This CDR3 spans 15 amino acids. V lost 4 bases, J lost 1 base, and 5 bases stayed unmatched. CDR3 DNA sequence: TGTGCCAGCAGTGCCCGGGACAGCCGCACAGATACGCAGTATTTT. Protein: CASSARDSRTDTQYF.

The chain joins TRBV14 to TRBJ2-4; TRBD1 agrees at 8 bases. The CDR3 is 14 residues long. Germline trimming cut 5 bases from V and 7 bases from J; bases unmatched to any gene: 7. Germline V gene data show CDR1 as SGHDN and CDR2 as FVKESK. CDR3 sequence reads: CASSRTGKLNIQYF. CDR3 sequence (DNA): TGTGCCAGCAGCAGGACAGGGAAGCTGAACATTCAGTACTTC.

This chain uses TRBV28 with TRBJ2-2; possible D gene TRBD2, 7 bases. CDR3 length equals 14 residues. From germline, CDR1 is MDHEN and CDR2 SYDVKM. Trimming cost V 7 bases and J 5 bases, with 14 bases left between them. The DNA for the CDR3 is TGTGCCAGCACCGTTCGGGGGGCGACCGGGGAGCTGTTTTTT. It yields the protein CASTVRGATGELFF.

The chain uses TRBV7-8 and TRBJ2-7; tentatively, D is TRBD1 (5 bases). Trimming pared 2 bases from V and 3 bases from J, leaving 11 bases between. Germline V gene sequence: CDR1 SGHVS, CDR2 FQNEAQ. The CDR3 is 14 residues long. CDR3 sequence (DNA): TGTGCCAGCAGCTTAAGTCAGGGAAGCTACGAGCAGTACTTC. Its protein product is CASSLSQGSYEQYF.